These 27 T cell receptor beta chains originate from one sample sequenced in a study of CD8 T cells in ankylosing spondylitis. TCRdb redid the calling of the 5' RACE reads with MiXCR, one entry per CDR3 protein. Among about 510,000 distinct CDR3 sequences listed, approximately 5.3% were seen once. The antigens for these receptors are not known. Study conclusions and caveats: Blood from ankylosing spondylitis patients appeared to carry a characteristic eight-variant TCR beta motif.

The sequenced sample consisted of blood, either unsorted or a sorted T cell fraction (not recorded which). All receptors come from a male donor with ankylosing spondylitis.

This clonotype was seen repeatedly, ten times or more. This chain joins TRBV15 and TRBJ1-3, with unresolved D. The CDR3 contains 14 residues. Trimming removed 0 bases at V and 0 bases at J, with 3 bases between. CDR1 and CDR2 (germline): LNHNV, YYDKDF (reference sequence). CDR3 amino acids: CATSRDSSGNTIYF. CDR3 DNA sequence: TGTGCCACCAGCAGAGACAGCTCTGGAAACACCATATATTTT.

This clonotype was counted many times. The chain couples TRBV7-2 to TRBJ1-1; D is unclear. This CDR3 region has 16 residues. The V end lost 1 base, the J end lost 7 bases, and 19 bases lay between the germline ends. Germline values: CDR1 SGHTA, CDR2 FQGNSA. CDR3 sequence: CASSLESWVRSIEAFF. The CDR3 region has the DNA TGTGCCAGCAGCTTAGAGAGTTGGGTCAGGTCAATTGAAGCTTTCTTT.

The chain recombines TRBV20-1 with TRBJ2-2; tentative D call: TRBD2 (5 bases). Trimming removed 7 bases at V and 6 bases at J, with 18 bases between. CDR1 and CDR2 from the germline V gene are DFQATT and SNEGSKA (reference sequence). This CDR3 comprises 14 residues. This CDR3 reads CSVQQPGYAGELFF. DNA of the CDR3: TGCAGTGTACAACAACCGGGGTACGCCGGGGAGCTGTTTTTT.

Many counts were recorded for this clonotype. The gene calls are TRBV20-1 and TRBJ1-5; D is ambiguous. V dropped 3 bases and J dropped 0 bases, with 9 bases sitting between them. The CDR3 is 14 residues long. The germline V gene has CDR1 DFQATT and CDR2 SNEGSKA (reference sequence). The CDR3 coding sequence is TGCAGTGCTAGGTGGGGTTATAGCAATCAGCCCCAGCATTTT. Protein product: CSARWGYSNQPQHF.

This clonotype was recorded many times. The chain combines TRBV20-1 with TRBJ1-5; no definite D call. From germline, CDR1 is DFQATT and CDR2 SNEGSKA (reference sequence). The V and J ends lost 6 bases and 6 bases respectively, with 12 bases between them. CDR3 length equals 12 residues. CDR3 in amino acids: CSAAAWSQPQHF. The CDR3 DNA reads as TGCAGTGCCGCCGCCTGGTCTCAGCCCCAGCATTTT.

This clonotype showed up many times. This chain links TRBV28 with TRBJ2-5; D remains unclear. The length of the CDR3 is 13 residues. Trimming removed 8 bases at V and 4 bases at J, with 14 bases between. CDR1 is MDHEN, CDR2 SYDVKM, per germline. Written as DNA, the CDR3 is TGTGCCAGCCTCAAAAGAGGAGCAGAGACCCAGTACTTC. Amino acids: CASLKRGAETQYF.

In this sample, this clonotype turned up a few times. The gene calls are TRBV19 and TRBJ1-5; no firm D call. V lost 9 bases, J lost 2 bases, and 20 bases lay in between. The CDR3 is 16 amino acids. The germline gives CDR1 LNHDA, CDR2 SQIVND (reference sequence). The CDR3 nucleotides are TGTGCCAGCAAGACGCAGGATGGAGGGCGCAATCAGCCCCAGCATTTT. This gives the protein CASKTQDGGRNQPQHF.

Only a few counts were recorded for this clonotype. The chain combines TRBV9 with TRBJ2-4; D unresolved. V was pared by 0 bases and J by 5 bases, with 15 bases between. The CDR3 runs to 16 residues. Germline CDR1 SGDLS, CDR2 YYNGEE. CDR3 sequence: CASSVAKGIGENIQYF. The CDR3 DNA is TGTGCCAGCAGCGTAGCTAAAGGAATTGGCGAAAACATTCAGTACTTC. The entire variable domain, with the rest obtained from reference TRBV9 and TRBJ2-4, is as follows: DSGVTQTPKHLITATGQRVTLRCSPRSGDLSVYWYQQSLDQGLQFLIQYYNGEERAKGNILERFSAQQFPDLHSELNLSSLELGDSALYFCASSVAKGIGENIQYFGAGTRLSVL.

This clonotype turned up a few times. The chain combines TRBV20-1 with TRBJ1-1; D call uncertain. With 4 bases removed from V and 0 bases from J, the gap between germline ends came to 15 bases. CDR1 is DFQATT and CDR2 is SNEGSKA in the germline V gene (reference sequence). This CDR3 is built from 15 residues. The CDR3 protein is CSAKRFTAMNTEAFF. CDR3 bases: TGCAGTGCTAAGCGGTTTACCGCTATGAACACTGAAGCTTTCTTT.

This clonotype was counted many times. The J gene is TRBJ1-4, the V gene TRBV7-2, with D perhaps TRBD1 (6 bases). This CDR3 has 14 residues. V lost 5 bases and J 7 bases, leaving 14 bases between the germline ends. Germline V lookup: CDR1 SGHTA, CDR2 FQGNSA. The CDR3 DNA reads as TGTGCCAGCAGCCCTTTCGGGGGGCGTGAAAAACTGTTTTTT. It is translated as CASSPFGGREKLFF.

This clonotype was counted at least ten times. The chain combines TRBV5-1 with TRBJ1-5; TRBD1 matches 7 bases. Germline V gives CDR1 SGHRS, CDR2 YFSETQ. The CDR3 length is 14 residues. J was trimmed by 1 base and V by 4 bases; bases with no gene match: 2. The CDR3 region has the DNA TGCGCCAGCAGCATGGACAGGAGCAATCAGCCCCAGCATTTT. The encoded protein is CASSMDRSNQPQHF. The complete variable domain, with remaining parts taken from reference TRBV5-1 and TRBJ1-5, reads KAGVTQTPRYLIKTRGQQVTLSCSPISGHRSVSWYQQTPGQGLQFLFEYFSETQRNKGNFPGRFSGRQFSNSRSEMNVSTLELGDSALYLCASSMDRSNQPQHFGDGTRLSIL.

This clonotype was seen many times. The CDR3 DNA sequence: TGCAGCGTTGTAGGCACCCAAGACACCAGCTCCTACAATGAGCAGTTCTTC. This encodes CSVVGTQDTSSYNEQFF. The J gene is TRBJ2-1, the V gene TRBV29-1, with D unclear. V was pared by 4 bases and J by 0 bases, with 19 bases between. The germline CDR1 and CDR2 sequences are SQVTM and ANQGSEA. CDR3 length: 17 residues.

The genes are TRBV9 and TRBJ2-3; 11 bases agree with TRBD2. V lost 3 bases and J lost 6; bases outside the gene matches: 6. Germline CDR1 reads SGDLS; CDR2 reads YYNGEE. This CDR3 region has 15 residues. The CDR3 DNA follows: TGTGCCAGCAGCGCGTCTAGCGGGGGGACCGATACGCAGTATTTT. Translating it yields CASSASSGGTDTQYF.

The sample holds many counts of this clonotype. This sequence joins TRBV13 and TRBJ1-1; D uncertain. The CDR3 is 11 amino acids. The germline CDR1 and CDR2 sequences are PRHDT and FYEKMQ (reference sequence). V gave up 9 bases and J gave up 4 bases, with 9 bases separating them. The CDR3 sequence: CASGWTTEAFF. CDR3 in DNA: TGTGCCAGTGGATGGACCACTGAAGCTTTCTTT.

This clonotype was recorded at least ten times. In DNA form, the CDR3 reads TGTGCCAGCAGTTTAGTGGGGGGCACCGGGGAGCTGTTTTTT. Translating gives CASSLVGGTGELFF. The V call is TRBV28, the J call TRBJ2-2; a possible D gene is TRBD2 (6 bases). CDR1 and CDR2 (germline): MDHEN, SYDVKM. The CDR3 extends over 14 amino acids. V was cut by 2 bases and J by 4 bases, with 8 bases left in between.

This clonotype has just a few counts. This chain joins TRBV7-6 and TRBJ2-3; 8 nucleotides align to TRBD1. Germline V lookup: CDR1 SGHVS, CDR2 FNYEAQ. The CDR3 sequence is 16 residues long. After removal of 5 bases from V and 0 bases from J, the junction contained 7 bases not matched to a gene. CDR3 in amino acids: CASSGSWDRSTDTQYF. The CDR3 region has the DNA TGTGCCAGCAGCGGGAGTTGGGACAGGAGCACAGATACGCAGTATTTT.

The chain combines TRBV4-3 with TRBJ2-3; 11 bases align to TRBD1. V was clipped by 0 bases and J by 8 bases; unmatched bases: 10. The germline gives CDR1 LGHNA, CDR2 YSLEER. The CDR3 loop spans 17 amino acids. This CDR3 reads CASSQDKDRGPGGTQYF. The CDR3 bases are TGCGCCAGCAGCCAAGATAAGGACAGGGGGCCCGGGGGTACGCAGTATTTT.

This clonotype has ten or more counts. The chain is built from TRBV12-3 or TRBV12-4 and TRBJ1-1, with 9 bases aligning to TRBD1. Trimming took 6 bases from V and 5 from J; bases not matched to a gene: 13. The CDR3 extends over 16 amino acids. The DNA for the CDR3 is TGTGCCAGCAGATTACAGGGGGCGGGGATGGGAACTGAAGCTTTCTTT. Its protein is CASRLQGAGMGTEAFF.

On this clonotype: A clone one base away is much larger, so this may be a read error. V gene TRBV29-1 combines with J gene TRBJ1-1; TRBD1 matches 7 bases. This CDR3 is 13 amino acids long. Trimming took 6 bases from V and 7 from J; bases not matched to a gene: 11. Looked up from germline, CDR1 is SQVTM and CDR2 is ANQGSEA. The CDR3 protein is CSVIGGGNNEAFF. The CDR3 coding sequence is TGCAGCGTGATAGGGGGCGGGAATAATGAAGCTTTCTTT.

This clonotype was found a few times. The rearrangement joins TRBV11-2 to TRBJ2-4; no clear D. Germline V CDR1 and CDR2: SGHAT, FQNNGV. Deletions cut 4 bases from V and 0 bases from J, with 19 bases between. The CDR3 spans 18 residues. The DNA for the CDR3 is TGTGCCAGCAGCTCCCGTGGCCAGCGTACACTAGCCAAAAACATTCAGTACTTC. Its translation is CASSSRGQRTLAKNIQYF.

This clonotype was seen ten or more times. This chain joins TRBV20-1 and TRBJ2-7; the D gene is possibly TRBD1 (7 bases). The CDR3 sequence is 15 residues long. Germline lookup yields CDR1 DFQATT and CDR2 SNEGSKA (reference sequence). Between the trimmed V and J ends, which lost 3 bases and 5 bases, there was a span of 20 bases. Here the CDR3 reads CSARAWGVGQDEQYF. CDR3 coding DNA: TGCAGTGCTAGGGCGTGGGGGGTTGGACAGGACGAGCAGTACTTC.

This clonotype was seen at least ten times. J is TRBJ2-1 and V is TRBV4-3; D is ambiguous. Trimming left V 4 bases short and J 7 bases short, with 14 bases between. This CDR3 region has 14 residues. Germline V gene lookup returns CDR1 LGHNA and CDR2 YSLEER. The DNA for the CDR3 is TGCGCCAGCAGCCCCCGACGCGTGGGGAATGAGCAGTTCTTC. Protein product: CASSPRRVGNEQFF.

This clonotype occurred many times. V and J are TRBV6-2 or TRBV6-3 and TRBJ2-3; D gene unclear. This CDR3 has 17 residues. Germline CDR1 is MNHEY and CDR2 is SVGEGT. The V end lost 5 bases, the J end lost 2 bases, and 20 bases lay between the germline ends. CDR3 in amino acids: CASSGWSNRGLTDTQYF. In DNA, the CDR3 is TGTGCCAGCAGTGGATGGTCCAATCGCGGCCTCACAGATACGCAGTATTTT.

The table lists this clonotype with many counts. V gene TRBV4-3 combines with J gene TRBJ1-6; D unresolved. The V gene lost 1 base and the J gene lost 2 bases, with 9 bases spanning the gap. CDR3 length equals 16 residues. The germline V gene encodes CDR1 LGHNA and CDR2 YSLEER. The CDR3, as DNA: TGCGCCAGCAGCCAAGGTGGCGGGGCCTATAATTCACCCCTCCACTTT. Its translation: CASSQGGGAYNSPLHF.

This clonotype was seen ten or more times. The chain is built from TRBV7-2 and TRBJ1-4; the D is unclear. Germline V lookup: CDR1 SGHTA, CDR2 FQGNSA. The CDR3 length is 11 residues. The V end lost 1 base, the J end lost 6 bases, and 0 bases lay between the germline ends. The CDR3 nucleotides read TGTGCCAGCAGCTTAGATGAAAAACTGTTTTTT. It specifies CASSLDEKLFF.

There are a few counts of this clonotype. The chain uses TRBV6-1 and TRBJ1-2; a possible D gene is TRBD1 (5 bases). Germline-derived CDR1 and CDR2 are MNHNS and SASEGT. CDR3 length: 13 residues. Trimming took off 6 bases at V and 8 bases at J, with 16 bases between the two ends. The CDR3 bases are TGTGCCAGCAGCGATTGGGGGTTGGAGGGCTACACCTTC. Protein sequence: CASSDWGLEGYTF.

Ten or more counts support this clonotype. The chain joins TRBV12-3 or TRBV12-4 to TRBJ2-2, with 7 bases aligning to TRBD1. Unmatched junction bases numbered 4, after V lost 2 bases and J lost 1 base. The CDR3 length is 16 residues. CDR3 region: CASSLYAGGNTGELFF. The CDR3 coding sequence is TGTGCCAGCAGTTTATATGCAGGGGGGAACACCGGGGAGCTGTTTTTT.